A selection of T cell receptor beta chains follows, all from one sample in a study of cytomegalovirus exposure and HLA in healthy donors. Assay used: immunoSEQ multiplex PCR; TCRdb lists only in-frame clones, some missing. The table lists 150,000 to 200,000 clones, roughly 10% of them singletons. Material for sequencing was PBMCs. The receptor set was obtained from a woman in her 30s in good health and CMV-seropositive. Each CDR3 is given with its conserved first and last residue. Fields, in order: V gene, clone size, J gene, D gene, CDR3 DNA, CDR3 protein. A D gene is named only where the DNA matches it firmly. Size is omitted from some rows. Given values are once, few, many or a class for expanded clones.

v_call: TRBV29-1
clone_size: few
j_call: TRBJ2-1
d_call: TRBD2
cdr3_nt: TGCAGCGTTAAGCTCCGACTAGCGGGAGGGTACAATGAGCAGTTCTTC
cdr3_aa: CSVKLRLAGGYNEQFF

v_call: TRBV14
clone_size: .
j_call: TRBJ1-4
d_call: .
cdr3_nt: TGTGCCAGCAGCCAAGAGTTTTTTAGTCGGGTCCTCGAAAAACTGTTTTTT
cdr3_aa: CASSQEFFSRVLEKLFF

v_call: TRBV7-6
clone_size: few
j_call: TRBJ2-7
d_call: TRBD1
cdr3_nt: TGTGCCAGCAGCCAAGGACAGGGGGCTCGCGAGCAGTACTTC
cdr3_aa: CASSQGQGAREQYF

v_call: TRBV2
clone_size: .
j_call: TRBJ1-1
d_call: .
cdr3_nt: TGTGCCAGCAGTGAACAAACCCCGGGTAGGGGCACTGAAGCTTTCTTT
cdr3_aa: CASSEQTPGRGTEAFF

v_call: TRBV30
clone_size: .
j_call: TRBJ1-5
d_call: .
cdr3_nt: TGTGCCTGGAACCTTGATCCGGGTCAGCCCCAGCATTTT
cdr3_aa: CAWNLDPGQPQHF

v_call: TRBV30
clone_size: .
j_call: TRBJ1-2
d_call: TRBD1
cdr3_nt: TGTGCCTGGAGTGTCCAGGGGGAATATGGCTACACCTTC
cdr3_aa: CAWSVQGEYGYTF

v_call: TRBV7-2
clone_size: .
j_call: TRBJ1-2
d_call: .
cdr3_nt: TGTGCCAGCAGCTTACAGGGTCATGGCTACACCTTC
cdr3_aa: CASSLQGHGYTF

v_call: TRBV30
clone_size: many
j_call: TRBJ2-4
d_call: .
cdr3_nt: TGTGCCTGGAGGTGGGGTCGGGGGAAAAACATTCAGTACTTC
cdr3_aa: CAWRWGRGKNIQYF

v_call: TRBV7-3
clone_size: .
j_call: TRBJ1-1
d_call: TRBD1
cdr3_nt: TGTGCCAGCAGCCAAAGACAGGGGGGTGAAGCTTTCTTT
cdr3_aa: CASSQRQGGEAFF

v_call: TRBV6-1
clone_size: .
j_call: TRBJ2-7
d_call: .
cdr3_nt: TGTGCCAGACTACGGGACACAAAACACTCCTACGAGCAGTACTTC
cdr3_aa: CARLRDTKHSYEQYF

v_call: TRBV7-2
clone_size: .
j_call: TRBJ2-5
d_call: .
cdr3_nt: TGTGCCAGCAGCTTAGCAGGGGTGGGAGAGACCCAGTACTTC
cdr3_aa: CASSLAGVGETQYF

v_call: TRBV15
clone_size: .
j_call: TRBJ2-5
d_call: .
cdr3_nt: TGTGCCACCAGCAGAGTTGCACGGACAAGGGTCCAAGAGACCCAGTACTTC
cdr3_aa: CATSRVARTRVQETQYF

v_call: TRBV6-1
clone_size: few
j_call: TRBJ2-3
d_call: .
cdr3_nt: TGTGCCAGCAGCGTAGCGGGCACAGATACGCAGTATTTT
cdr3_aa: CASSVAGTDTQYF

v_call: TRBV2
clone_size: .
j_call: TRBJ2-7
d_call: TRBD1
cdr3_nt: TGTGCCAGCTCCGCCGACAGGGAAGGGGAGCAGTACTTC
cdr3_aa: CASSADREGEQYF

v_call: TRBV11-3
clone_size: .
j_call: TRBJ2-1
d_call: TRBD2
cdr3_nt: TGTGCCAGCAGCTCAGGACTAGCGGGAGGGCCAGTTGAGCAGTTCTTC
cdr3_aa: CASSSGLAGGPVEQFF

v_call: TRBV11-2
clone_size: few
j_call: TRBJ2-7
d_call: .
cdr3_nt: TGTGCCAGCAGCTTAGATCGTGACGAGCAGTACTTC
cdr3_aa: CASSLDRDEQYF

v_call: TRBV2
clone_size: .
j_call: TRBJ2-7
d_call: TRBD1
cdr3_nt: TGTGCCAGCAGGGAACCTGGCGGACAGGGTTCCTACGAGCAGTACTTC
cdr3_aa: CASREPGGQGSYEQYF

v_call: TRBV9
clone_size: .
j_call: TRBJ2-1
d_call: TRBD2
cdr3_nt: TGTGCCAGCAGCCAATCGGGACTAGCGGACAATGAGCAGTTCTTC
cdr3_aa: CASSQSGLADNEQFF

v_call: TRBV15
clone_size: .
j_call: TRBJ2-7
d_call: TRBD2
cdr3_nt: TGTGCCACCAGCAGGACTAGCGGGGCCTACGAGCAGTACTTC
cdr3_aa: CATSRTSGAYEQYF

v_call: TRBV18
clone_size: few
j_call: TRBJ1-4
d_call: .
cdr3_nt: TGTGCCAGCTCACCATACAGGGATGCAACTAATGAAAAACTGTTTTTT
cdr3_aa: CASSPYRDATNEKLFF

v_call: TRBV5-1
clone_size: .
j_call: TRBJ2-4
d_call: .
cdr3_nt: TGCGCCAGCAGCCCAGTATGGGCCAAAAACATTCAGTACTTC
cdr3_aa: CASSPVWAKNIQYF

v_call: TRBV2
clone_size: .
j_call: TRBJ1-5
d_call: .
cdr3_nt: TGTGCCAGCAAAGCGGGATATAGCAATCAGCCCCAGCATTTT
cdr3_aa: CASKAGYSNQPQHF

v_call: TRBV4-1
clone_size: few
j_call: TRBJ1-4
d_call: .
cdr3_nt: TGCGCCAGCAGACAAGCGGGCTCAGGAGGGAATGAAAAACTGTTTTTT
cdr3_aa: CASRQAGSGGNEKLFF

v_call: TRBV9
clone_size: .
j_call: TRBJ2-3
d_call: TRBD2
cdr3_nt: TGTGCCAGCAGCGCGACAGACCCGGGACTAGCGGGAGTGGCAGATACGCAGTATTTT
cdr3_aa: CASSATDPGLAGVADTQYF